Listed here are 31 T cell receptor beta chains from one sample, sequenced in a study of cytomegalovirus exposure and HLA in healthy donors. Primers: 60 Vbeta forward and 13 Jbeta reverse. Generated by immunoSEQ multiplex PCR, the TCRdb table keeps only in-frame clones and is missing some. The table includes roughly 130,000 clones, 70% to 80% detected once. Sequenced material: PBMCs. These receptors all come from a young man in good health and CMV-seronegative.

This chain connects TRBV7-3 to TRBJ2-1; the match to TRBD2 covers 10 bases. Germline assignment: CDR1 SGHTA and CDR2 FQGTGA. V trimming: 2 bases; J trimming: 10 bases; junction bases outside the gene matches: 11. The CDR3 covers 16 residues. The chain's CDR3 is CASSLGSGGLGKEQFF. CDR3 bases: TGTGCCAGCAGCTTAGGTAGCGGGGGGTTGGGGAAGGAGCAGTTCTTC.

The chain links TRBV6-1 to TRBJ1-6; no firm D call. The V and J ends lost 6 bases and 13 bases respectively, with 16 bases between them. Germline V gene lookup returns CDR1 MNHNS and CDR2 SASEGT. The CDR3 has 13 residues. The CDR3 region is CASSAWAGSPLHF. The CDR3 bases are TGTGCCAGCAGCGCCTGGGCGGGAAGCCCCCTCCACTTT.

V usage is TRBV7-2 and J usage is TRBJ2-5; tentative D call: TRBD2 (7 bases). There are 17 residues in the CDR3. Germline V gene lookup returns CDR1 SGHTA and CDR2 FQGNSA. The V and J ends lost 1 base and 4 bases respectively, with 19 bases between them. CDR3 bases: TGTGCCAGCAGCTTAGTGGGGGGGCCCTCGATCGGAGAGACCCAGTACTTC. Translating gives CASSLVGGPSIGETQYF.

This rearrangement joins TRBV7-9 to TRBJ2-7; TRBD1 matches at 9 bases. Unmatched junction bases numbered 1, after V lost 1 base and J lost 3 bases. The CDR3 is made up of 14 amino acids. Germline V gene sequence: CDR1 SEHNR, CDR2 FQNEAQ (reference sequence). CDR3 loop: CASSLGQGVYEQYV. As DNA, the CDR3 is TGTGCCAGCAGCTTAGGACAGGGGGTCTACGAGCAGTACGTC.

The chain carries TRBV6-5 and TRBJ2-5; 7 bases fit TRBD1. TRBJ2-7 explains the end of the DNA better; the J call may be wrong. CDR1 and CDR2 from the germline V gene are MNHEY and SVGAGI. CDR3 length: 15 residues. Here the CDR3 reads CASKLDRDPSYEQYF. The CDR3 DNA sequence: TGTGCCAGCAAACTCGACAGGGACCCCTCCTACGAGCAGTACTTC.

CDR3 protein: CASSLGAGGSSDTQYF. The CDR3 DNA reads TGTGCCAGCAGCTTGGGGGCGGGAGGTAGCTCAGATACGCAGTATTTT. V gene TRBV5-4 combines with J gene TRBJ2-3, with 8 bases fitting TRBD2. V lost 0 bases and J lost 4; bases outside the gene matches: 7. The length of the CDR3 is 16 residues. The germline V gene has CDR1 SGHNT and CDR2 YYREEE (reference sequence).

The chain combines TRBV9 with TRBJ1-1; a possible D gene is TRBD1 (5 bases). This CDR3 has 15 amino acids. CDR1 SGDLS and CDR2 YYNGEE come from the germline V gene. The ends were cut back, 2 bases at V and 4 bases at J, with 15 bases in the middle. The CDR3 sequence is CASSVDGQRGTEAFF. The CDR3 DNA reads TGTGCCAGCAGCGTGGACGGCCAAAGGGGCACTGAAGCTTTCTTT.

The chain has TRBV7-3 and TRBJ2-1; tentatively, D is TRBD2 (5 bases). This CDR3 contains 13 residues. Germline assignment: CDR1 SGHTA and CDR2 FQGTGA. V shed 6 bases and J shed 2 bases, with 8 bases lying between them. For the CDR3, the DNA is TGTGCCAGCAGTGAGGGAGCCTACAATGAGCAGTTCTTC. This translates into CASSEGAYNEQFF.

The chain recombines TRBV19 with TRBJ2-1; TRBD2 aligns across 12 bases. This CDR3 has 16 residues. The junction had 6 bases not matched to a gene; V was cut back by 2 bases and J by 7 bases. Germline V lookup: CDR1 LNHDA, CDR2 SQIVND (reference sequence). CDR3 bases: TGTGCCAGTAGTATACGACTAGCGGGAGCGGGGAATGAGCAGTTCTTC. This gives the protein CASSIRLAGAGNEQFF. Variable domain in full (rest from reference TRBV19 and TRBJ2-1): DGGITQSPKYLFRKEGQNVTLSCEQNLNHDAMYWYRQDPGQGLRLIYYSQIVNDFQKGDIAEGYSVSREKKESFPLTVTSAQKNPTAFYLCASSIRLAGAGNEQFFGPGTRLTVL.

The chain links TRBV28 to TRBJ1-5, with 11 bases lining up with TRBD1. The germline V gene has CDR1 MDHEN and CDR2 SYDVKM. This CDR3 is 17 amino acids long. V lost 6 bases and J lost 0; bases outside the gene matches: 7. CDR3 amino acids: CASRTGQGGYSNQPQHF. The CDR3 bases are TGTGCCAGCAGAACGGGACAGGGGGGCTATAGCAATCAGCCCCAGCATTTT.

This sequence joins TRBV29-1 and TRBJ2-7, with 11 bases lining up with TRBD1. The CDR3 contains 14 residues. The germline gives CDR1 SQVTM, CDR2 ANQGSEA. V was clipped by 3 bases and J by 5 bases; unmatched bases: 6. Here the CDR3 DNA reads TGCAGCGTTGACTGGGGGACAGGGGGTAACGAGCAGTACTTC. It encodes CSVDWGTGGNEQYF.

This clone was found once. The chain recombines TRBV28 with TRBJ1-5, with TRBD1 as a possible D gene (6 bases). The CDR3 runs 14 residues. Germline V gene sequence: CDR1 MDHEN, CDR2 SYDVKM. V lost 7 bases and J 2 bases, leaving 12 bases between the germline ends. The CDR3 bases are TGTGCCAGCACCTCAGGGGCCGGCAATCAGCCCCAGCATTTT. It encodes CASTSGAGNQPQHF.

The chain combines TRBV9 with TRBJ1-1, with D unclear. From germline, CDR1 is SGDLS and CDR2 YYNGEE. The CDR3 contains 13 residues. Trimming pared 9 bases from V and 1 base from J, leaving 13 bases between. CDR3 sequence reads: CAKNRSGNTEAFF. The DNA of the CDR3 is TGTGCCAAAAACCGCTCGGGGAACACTGAAGCTTTCTTT.

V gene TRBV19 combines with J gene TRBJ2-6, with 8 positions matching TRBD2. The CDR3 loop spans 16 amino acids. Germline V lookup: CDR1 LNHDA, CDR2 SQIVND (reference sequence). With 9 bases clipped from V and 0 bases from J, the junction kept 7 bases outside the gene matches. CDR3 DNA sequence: TGTGCCAGCCAACTAGCGGCTAGCTCTGGGGCCAACGTCCTGACTTTC. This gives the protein CASQLAASSGANVLTF.

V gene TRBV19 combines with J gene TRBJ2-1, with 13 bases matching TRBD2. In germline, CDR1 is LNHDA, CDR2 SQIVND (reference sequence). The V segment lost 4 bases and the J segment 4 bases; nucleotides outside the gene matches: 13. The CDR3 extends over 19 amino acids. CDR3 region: CASSKKGLAGPTGYNEQFF. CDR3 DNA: TGTGCCAGTAGTAAGAAGGGACTAGCGGGGCCGACTGGGTACAATGAGCAGTTCTTC.

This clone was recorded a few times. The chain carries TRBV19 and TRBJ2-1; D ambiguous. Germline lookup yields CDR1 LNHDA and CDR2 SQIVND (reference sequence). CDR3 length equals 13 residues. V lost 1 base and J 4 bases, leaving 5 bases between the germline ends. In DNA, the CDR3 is TGTGCCAGTAGTATAGGCCAGTACAATGAGCAGTTCTTC. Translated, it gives CASSIGQYNEQFF. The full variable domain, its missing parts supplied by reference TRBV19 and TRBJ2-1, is DGGITQSPKYLFRKEGQNVTLSCEQNLNHDAMYWYRQDPGQGLRLIYYSQIVNDFQKGDIAEGYSVSREKKESFPLTVTSAQKNPTAFYLCASSIGQYNEQFFGPGTRLTVL.

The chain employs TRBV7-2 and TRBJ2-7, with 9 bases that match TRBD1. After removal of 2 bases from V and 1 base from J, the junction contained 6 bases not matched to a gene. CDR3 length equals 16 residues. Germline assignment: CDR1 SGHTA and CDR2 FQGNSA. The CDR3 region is CASSLRRDRASYEQYF. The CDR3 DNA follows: TGTGCCAGCAGCTTACGCCGGGACAGGGCTTCCTACGAGCAGTACTTC.

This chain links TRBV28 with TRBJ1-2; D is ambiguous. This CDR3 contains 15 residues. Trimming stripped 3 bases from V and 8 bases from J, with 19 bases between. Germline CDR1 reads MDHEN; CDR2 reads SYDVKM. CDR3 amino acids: CASSLVIPVDVGYTF. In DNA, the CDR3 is TGTGCCAGCAGTTTGGTAATACCGGTAGATGTGGGCTACACCTTC.

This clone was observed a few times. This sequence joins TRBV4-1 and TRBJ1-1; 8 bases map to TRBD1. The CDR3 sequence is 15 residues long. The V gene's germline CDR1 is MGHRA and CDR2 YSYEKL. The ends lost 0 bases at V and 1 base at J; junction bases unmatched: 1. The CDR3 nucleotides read TGCGCCAGCAGCCAAGATGGGACAGGGAACACTGAAGCTTTCTTT. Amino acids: CASSQDGTGNTEAFF.

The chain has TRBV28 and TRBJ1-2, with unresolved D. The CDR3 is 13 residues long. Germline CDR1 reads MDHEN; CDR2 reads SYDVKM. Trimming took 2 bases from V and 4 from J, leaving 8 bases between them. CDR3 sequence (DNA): TGTGCCAGCAGTTTAGGCCAGTCCTATGGCTACACCTTC. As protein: CASSLGQSYGYTF.

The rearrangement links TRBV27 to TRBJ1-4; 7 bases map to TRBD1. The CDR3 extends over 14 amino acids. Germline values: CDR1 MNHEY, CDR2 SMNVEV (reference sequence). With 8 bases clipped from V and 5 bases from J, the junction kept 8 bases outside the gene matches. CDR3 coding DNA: TGTGCCAGCGGACCGGGACAGAAGAATGAAAAACTGTTTTTT. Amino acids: CASGPGQKNEKLFF.

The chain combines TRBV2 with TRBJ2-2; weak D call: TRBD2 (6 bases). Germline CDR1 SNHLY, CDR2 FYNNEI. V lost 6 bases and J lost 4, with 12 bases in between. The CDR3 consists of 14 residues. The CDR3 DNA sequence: TGTGCCAGCAGCAAGACTAGATTCACCGGGGAGCTGTTTTTT. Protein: CASSKTRFTGELFF.

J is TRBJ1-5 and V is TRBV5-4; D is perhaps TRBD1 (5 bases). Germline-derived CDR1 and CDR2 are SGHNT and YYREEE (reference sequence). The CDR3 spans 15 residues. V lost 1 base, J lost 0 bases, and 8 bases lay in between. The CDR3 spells CASSLSTDSNQPQHF. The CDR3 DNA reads TGTGCCAGCAGCTTGTCGACAGATAGCAATCAGCCCCAGCATTTT.

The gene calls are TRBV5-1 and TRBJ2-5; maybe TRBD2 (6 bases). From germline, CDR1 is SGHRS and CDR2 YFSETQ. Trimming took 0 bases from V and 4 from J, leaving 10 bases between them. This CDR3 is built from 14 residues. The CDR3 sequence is CASSLGQGGETQYF. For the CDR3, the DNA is TGCGCCAGCAGCTTGGGGCAGGGAGGAGAGACCCAGTACTTC.

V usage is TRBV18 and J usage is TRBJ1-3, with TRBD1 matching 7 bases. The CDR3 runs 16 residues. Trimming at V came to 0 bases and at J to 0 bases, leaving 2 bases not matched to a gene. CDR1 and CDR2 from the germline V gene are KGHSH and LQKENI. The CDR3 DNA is TGTGCCAGCTCACCACCGGGACAGTTCTCTGGAAACACCATATATTTT. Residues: CASSPPGQFSGNTIYF.

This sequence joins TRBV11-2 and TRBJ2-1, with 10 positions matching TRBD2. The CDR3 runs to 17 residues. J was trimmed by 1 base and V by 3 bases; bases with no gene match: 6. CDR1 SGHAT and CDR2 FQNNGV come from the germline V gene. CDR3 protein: CASSFGSSGRSYNEQFF. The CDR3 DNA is TGTGCCAGCAGCTTCGGGTCTAGCGGGAGATCCTACAATGAGCAGTTCTTC.

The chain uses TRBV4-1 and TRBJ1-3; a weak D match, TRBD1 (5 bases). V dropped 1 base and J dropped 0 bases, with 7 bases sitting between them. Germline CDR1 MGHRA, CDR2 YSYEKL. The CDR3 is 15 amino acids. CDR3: CASSQGDSSGNTIYF. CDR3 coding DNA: TGCGCCAGCAGCCAAGGTGACAGCTCTGGAAACACCATATATTTT.

CDR3 sequence reads: CSVAGTSGSSYEQYF. CDR3 DNA sequence: TGCAGCGTGGCCGGGACTAGCGGGAGCTCCTACGAGCAGTACTTC. J is TRBJ2-5 and V is TRBV29-1; 14 bases match TRBD2. Judging by the DNA end, TRBJ2-7 fits better; the J call may be wrong. This CDR3 has 15 residues. Germline V gives CDR1 SQVTM, CDR2 ANQGSEA.

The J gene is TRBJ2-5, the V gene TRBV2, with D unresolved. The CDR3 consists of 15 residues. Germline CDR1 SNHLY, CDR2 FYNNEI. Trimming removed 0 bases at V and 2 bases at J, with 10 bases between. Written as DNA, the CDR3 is TGTGCCAGCAGTGAAGCGAGGCTACATCAAGAGACCCAGTACTTC. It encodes CASSEARLHQETQYF.

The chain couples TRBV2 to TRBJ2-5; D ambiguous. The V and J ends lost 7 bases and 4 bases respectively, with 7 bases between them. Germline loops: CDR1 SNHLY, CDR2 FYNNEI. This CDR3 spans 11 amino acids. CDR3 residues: CASTNGETQYF. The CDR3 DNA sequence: TGTGCCAGCACTAACGGAGAGACCCAGTACTTC.

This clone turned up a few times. The CDR3 bases are TGTGCCAGCAGCTTCCGGGAGAACTATGGCTACACCTTC. This gives the protein CASSFRENYGYTF. The chain combines TRBV7-9 with TRBJ1-2; D is undetermined. V shed 3 bases and J shed 2 bases, with 7 bases lying between them. The CDR3 is 13 residues long. Germline V lookup: CDR1 SEHNR, CDR2 FQNEAQ (reference sequence).